Sequencing of this TCR beta chain was carried out in a study of OX40 agonist ivuxolimab in advanced cancers. About the research overall: An agonistic anti-OX40 (CD134) antibody, ivuxolimab, was used to treat the patients. Among those enrolled, mean age was approximately 60 years (range roughly 20 to 85) and 82.7% were male. General study results and limits: Average numbers of expanded clones were greater in CD8+ T cells than in CD4+.

Autoimmune disease history or systemic immunosuppression led to patient exclusion. Unmatched junction bases numbered 10, after V lost 3 bases and J lost 4 bases. This CDR3 has 16 amino acids. The germline CDR1 and CDR2 sequences are SGHDT and YYEEEE. TCRdb's copy holds only in-frame clones and misses some; the assay was immunoSEQ multiplex PCR. The profile shows 80,000 or so clones, about 93% of them singletons. Regarding this clone: Its antigen is as yet unknown.

The source is an adult with an advanced solid tumor such as melanoma, head and neck, liver or kidney cancer. Sequenced here: CD4+ or CD8+ T cells sorted from blood, sampled in a trial of the OX40 agonist ivuxolimab. This rearrangement joins TRBV5-6 to TRBJ1-2; 9 nucleotides line up with TRBD1. The CDR3 is CASSSAADRGIYGYTF. In DNA form, the CDR3 reads TGTGCCAGCAGCTCGGCCGCGGACAGGGGAATCTATGGCTACACCTTC.